The 8 T cell receptor beta chains given below trace back to one sample, sequenced in a study of shared clonotypes between healthy human individuals. The repertoire was sequenced with immunoSEQ multiplex PCR; TCRdb's copy has only in-frame clones and lacks some. In the table there are millions of clones, 90% to 95% of which are singletons. Sequencing was done on a sample of naive CD4+ T cells sorted from blood. Subset denoted: CD45RA+ positively selected. The receptor source for this set is a man aged 18 to 30 in good health.

The chain's CDR3 is CASSLSRVQDTQYF. DNA for the CDR3: TGTGCCAGCAGCTTATCGCGGGTGCAGGATACGCAGTATTTT. The rearrangement joins TRBV11-2 to TRBJ2-3; a possible D gene is TRBD2 (5 bases). The CDR3 loop spans 14 amino acids. V was clipped by 2 bases and J by 6 bases, with 12 bases between them. Germline V lookup: CDR1 SGHAT, CDR2 FQNNGV.

The chain has TRBV7-8 and TRBJ2-7; maybe TRBD1 (5 bases). Germline assignment: CDR1 SGHVS and CDR2 FQNEAQ. Trimming shortened V by 5 bases and J by 6 bases, and 11 bases separated the two germline ends. The CDR3 has 12 residues. The CDR3 is CASSRRVSEQYF. The CDR3 nucleotides are TGTGCCAGCAGCCGCAGGGTTAGCGAGCAGTACTTC.

The chain links TRBV10-3 to TRBJ2-1; TRBD2 might be the D (5 bases). This CDR3 contains 13 residues. V lost 4 bases, J lost 5 bases, and 9 bases lay in between. Germline assignment: CDR1 ENHRY and CDR2 SYGVKD. DNA for the CDR3: TGTGCCATCAGTGGCGGGTCCCACAATGAGCAGTTCTTC. Protein: CAISGGSHNEQFF.

The chain has TRBV30 and TRBJ1-1; D is undetermined. The germline gives CDR1 GTSNPN, CDR2 SVGIG (reference sequence). The V end lost 0 bases, the J end lost 5 bases, and 10 bases lay between the germline ends. The CDR3 has 13 amino acids. The CDR3 region is CAWSVGRRTEAFF. CDR3 bases: TGTGCCTGGAGTGTAGGCAGGAGGACTGAAGCTTTCTTT.

About this clone itself: A junction boundary mismatches the germline segment, possibly from a read error. V is TRBV5-1 and J is TRBJ2-7; a weak D match, TRBD2 (6 bases). The germline V gene encodes CDR1 SGHRS and CDR2 YFSETQ. CDR3 length: 14 amino acids. The CDR3, as DNA: TGCACCAGCAGCTTGGAAGGGACTCCATACGAGCAGTACTTC. It codes for CTSSLEGTPYEQYF.

The rearrangement links TRBV4-1 to TRBJ1-3, with no clear D. There are 17 residues in the CDR3. Germline V lookup: CDR1 MGHRA, CDR2 YSYEKL. Trimming cost V 1 base and J 0 bases, with 13 bases left between them. The CDR3 reads CASSQVSLGRSGNTIYF. The CDR3 region has the DNA TGCGCCAGCAGCCAAGTTAGCCTAGGGCGCTCTGGAAACACCATATATTTT.

This clone was observed a few times. The chain couples TRBV4-3 to TRBJ1-6, with D unresolved. The CDR3 totals 17 residues. From germline, CDR1 is LGHNA and CDR2 YSLEER. With 4 bases removed from V and 4 bases from J, the gap between germline ends came to 17 bases. The CDR3 nucleotides are TGCGCCAGCAGCCTTTCTTTGAGCTTGGGTTATAATTCACCCCTCCACTTT. Encoded protein: CASSLSLSLGYNSPLHF.

The rearrangement uses TRBV2 and TRBJ1-1; weak D call: TRBD1 (5 bases). The CDR3 runs 14 residues. Germline lookup yields CDR1 SNHLY and CDR2 FYNNEI. Deletions cut 1 base from V and 4 bases from J, with 10 bases between. Here the CDR3 DNA reads TGTGCCAGCAGTGAAGAGGGGTTCGGCACTGAAGCTTTCTTT. Protein sequence: CASSEEGFGTEAFF.